Given below is one TCR beta chain in context. In TCRdb, the 5' RACE reads were re-called with MiXCR into one record per CDR3 protein. The table has roughly 340,000 distinct CDR3 sequences, roughly 31% seen once. Three pairs of healthy female monozygous twins were the donors. This specimen belongs to a study of identical twins' blood T cells. The V gene lost 8 bases and the J gene lost 6 bases, with 22 bases spanning the gap. Germline V gene sequence: CDR1 SNHLY, CDR2 FYNNEI. The CDR3 totals 15 residues. The receptor was isolated from a woman aged 18-49 years in good health. The chain uses TRBV2 and TRBJ1-2; D unclear. What was sequenced was PBMCs. This chain's CDR3 is CASGAGLVDYDGYTF. CDR3 coding DNA: TGTGCCAGCGGCGCCGGACTTGTCGATTATGATGGCTACACCTTC.